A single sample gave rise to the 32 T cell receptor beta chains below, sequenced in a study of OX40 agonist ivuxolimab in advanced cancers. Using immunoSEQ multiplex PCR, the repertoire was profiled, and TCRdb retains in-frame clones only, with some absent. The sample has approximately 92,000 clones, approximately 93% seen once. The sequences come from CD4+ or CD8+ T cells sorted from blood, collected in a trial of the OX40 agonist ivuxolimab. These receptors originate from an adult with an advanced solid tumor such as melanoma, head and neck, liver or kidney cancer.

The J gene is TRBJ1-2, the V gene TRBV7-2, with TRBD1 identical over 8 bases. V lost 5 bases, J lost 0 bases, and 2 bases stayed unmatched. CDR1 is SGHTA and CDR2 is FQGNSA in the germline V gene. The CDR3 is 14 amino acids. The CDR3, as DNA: TGTGCCAGCAGCAACAGGGGGGCTAACTATGGCTACACCTTC. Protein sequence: CASSNRGANYGYTF. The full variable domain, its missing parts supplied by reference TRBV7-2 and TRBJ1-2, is GAGVSQSPSNKVTEKGKDVELRCDPISGHTALYWYRQSLGQGLEFLIYFQGNSAPDKSGLPSDRFSAERTGGSVSTLTIQRTQQEDSAVYLCASSNRGANYGYTFGSGTRLTVV.

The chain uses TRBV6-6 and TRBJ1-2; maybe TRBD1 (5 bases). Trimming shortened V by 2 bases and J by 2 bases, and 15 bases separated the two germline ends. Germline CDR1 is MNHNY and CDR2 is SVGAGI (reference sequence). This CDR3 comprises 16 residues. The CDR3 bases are TGTGCCAGCAGTTACCCGTTAAACCGGGACAACTATGGCTACACCTTC. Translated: CASSYPLNRDNYGYTF.

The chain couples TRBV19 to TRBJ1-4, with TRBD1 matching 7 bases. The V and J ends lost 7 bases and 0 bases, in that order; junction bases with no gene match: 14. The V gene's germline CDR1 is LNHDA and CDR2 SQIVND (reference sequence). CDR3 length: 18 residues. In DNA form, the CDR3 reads TGTGCCAGTACTGGAGACAGGGAAATCGGGGCAACTAATGAAAAACTGTTTTTT. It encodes CASTGDREIGATNEKLFF.

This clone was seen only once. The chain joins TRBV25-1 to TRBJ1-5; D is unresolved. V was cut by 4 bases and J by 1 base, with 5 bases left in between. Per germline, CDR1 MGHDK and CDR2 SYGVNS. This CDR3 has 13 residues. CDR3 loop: CASSGASNQPQHF. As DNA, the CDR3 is TGTGCCAGCAGTGGAGCGAGCAATCAGCCCCAGCATTTT. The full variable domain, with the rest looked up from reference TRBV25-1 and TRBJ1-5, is EADIYQTPRYLVIGTGKKITLECSQTMGHDKMYWYQQDPGMELHLIHYSYGVNSTEKGDLSSESTVSRIRTEHFPLTLESARPSHTSQYLCASSGASNQPQHFGDGTRLSIL.

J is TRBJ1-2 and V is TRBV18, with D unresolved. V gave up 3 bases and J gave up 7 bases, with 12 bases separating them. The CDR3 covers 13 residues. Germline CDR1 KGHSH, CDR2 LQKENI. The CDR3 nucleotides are TGTGCCAGCTCACCCCGCCCGGGCGCTGGCTACACCTTC. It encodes CASSPRPGAGYTF.

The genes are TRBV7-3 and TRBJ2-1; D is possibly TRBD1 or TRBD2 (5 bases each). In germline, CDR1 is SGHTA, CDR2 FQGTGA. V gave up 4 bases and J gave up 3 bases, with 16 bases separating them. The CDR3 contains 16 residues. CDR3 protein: CASSSSVGVLYNEQFF. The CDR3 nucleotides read TGTGCCAGCAGCTCGTCAGTGGGGGTCCTCTACAATGAGCAGTTCTTC.

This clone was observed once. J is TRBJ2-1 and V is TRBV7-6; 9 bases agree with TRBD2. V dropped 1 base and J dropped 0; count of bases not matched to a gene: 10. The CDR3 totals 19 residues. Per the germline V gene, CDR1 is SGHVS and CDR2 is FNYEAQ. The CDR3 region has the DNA TGTGCCAGCAGCTTAGTGGGACTAGCTCCCTCTAGCTCCTACAATGAGCAGTTCTTC. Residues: CASSLVGLAPSSSYNEQFF.

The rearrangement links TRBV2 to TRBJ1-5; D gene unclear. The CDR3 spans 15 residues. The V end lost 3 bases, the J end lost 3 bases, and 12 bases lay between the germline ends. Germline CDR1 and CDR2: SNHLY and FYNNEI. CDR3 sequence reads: CASSDTAGLNQPQHF. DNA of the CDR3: TGTGCCAGCAGTGATACGGCAGGTCTCAATCAGCCCCAGCATTTT.

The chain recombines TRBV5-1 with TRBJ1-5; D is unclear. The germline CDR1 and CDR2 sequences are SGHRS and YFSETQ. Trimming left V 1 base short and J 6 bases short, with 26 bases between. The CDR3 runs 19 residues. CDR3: CASSLSRRHRSTGSQPQHF. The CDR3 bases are TGCGCCAGCAGCTTGTCCCGACGCCACAGATCCACGGGAAGTCAGCCCCAGCATTTT.

DNA of the CDR3: TGTGCCAGCAGTTTAGCGGGACAGGTGGCCTACGAGCAGTACTTC. It codes for CASSLAGQVAYEQYF. The chain joins TRBV27 to TRBJ2-7; 8 bases align to TRBD1. The CDR3 has 15 amino acids. V lost 2 bases, J lost 2 bases, and 5 bases stayed unmatched. Germline CDR1 MNHEY, CDR2 SMNVEV (reference sequence).

This CDR3 reads CASSSRPRGNTEAFF. The CDR3 DNA follows: TGTGCCAGCAGCTCCCGACCTCGGGGGAACACTGAAGCTTTCTTT. The genes are TRBV5-6 and TRBJ1-1; D is unclear. V was trimmed by 3 bases and J by 1 base, leaving 13 bases between them. The germline V gene encodes CDR1 SGHDT and CDR2 YYEEEE. The CDR3 totals 15 residues.

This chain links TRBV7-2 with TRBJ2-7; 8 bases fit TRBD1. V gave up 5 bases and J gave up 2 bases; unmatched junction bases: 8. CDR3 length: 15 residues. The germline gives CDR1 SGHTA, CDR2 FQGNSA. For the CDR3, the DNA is TGTGCCAGCAGCCCACAGGGGGACTTAACCTACGAGCAGTACTTC. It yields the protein CASSPQGDLTYEQYF.

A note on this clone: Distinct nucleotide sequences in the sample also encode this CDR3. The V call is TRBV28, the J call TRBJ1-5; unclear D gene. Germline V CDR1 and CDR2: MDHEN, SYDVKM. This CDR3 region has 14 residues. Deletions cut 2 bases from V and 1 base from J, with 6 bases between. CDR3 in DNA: TGTGCCAGCAGTTTAGGTGGAAGCAATCAGCCCCAGCATTTT. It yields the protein CASSLGGSNQPQHF.

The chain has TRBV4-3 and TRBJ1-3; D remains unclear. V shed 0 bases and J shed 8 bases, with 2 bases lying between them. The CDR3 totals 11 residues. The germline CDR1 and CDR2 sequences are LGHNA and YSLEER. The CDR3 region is CASSQEDTIYF. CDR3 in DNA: TGCGCCAGCAGCCAAGAAGACACCATATATTTT.

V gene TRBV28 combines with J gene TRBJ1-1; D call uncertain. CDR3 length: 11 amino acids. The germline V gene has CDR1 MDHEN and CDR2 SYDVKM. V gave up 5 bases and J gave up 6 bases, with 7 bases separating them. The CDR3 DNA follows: TGTGCCAGCAGTCCGGAGTCTGAAGCTTTCTTT. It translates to CASSPESEAFF.

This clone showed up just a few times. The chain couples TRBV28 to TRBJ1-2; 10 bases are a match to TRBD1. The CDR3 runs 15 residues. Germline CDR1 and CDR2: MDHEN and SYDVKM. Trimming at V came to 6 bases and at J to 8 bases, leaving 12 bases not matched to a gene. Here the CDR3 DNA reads TGTGCCAGCAGACCCGACAGGGGGCGTCCGGAAGGCTACACCTTC. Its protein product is CASRPDRGRPEGYTF.

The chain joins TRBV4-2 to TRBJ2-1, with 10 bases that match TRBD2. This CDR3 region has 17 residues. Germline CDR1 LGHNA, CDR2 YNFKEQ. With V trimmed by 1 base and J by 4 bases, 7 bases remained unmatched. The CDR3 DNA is TGTGCCAGCAGCCAAGCACAGCGGGAGGGAGTGTACAATGAGCAGTTCTTC. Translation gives CASSQAQREGVYNEQFF.

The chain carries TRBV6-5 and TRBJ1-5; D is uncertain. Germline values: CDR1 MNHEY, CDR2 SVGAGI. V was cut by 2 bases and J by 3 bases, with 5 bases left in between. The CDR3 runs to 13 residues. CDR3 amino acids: CASSYGVNQPQHF. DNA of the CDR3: TGTGCCAGCAGTTACGGGGTCAATCAGCCCCAGCATTTT.

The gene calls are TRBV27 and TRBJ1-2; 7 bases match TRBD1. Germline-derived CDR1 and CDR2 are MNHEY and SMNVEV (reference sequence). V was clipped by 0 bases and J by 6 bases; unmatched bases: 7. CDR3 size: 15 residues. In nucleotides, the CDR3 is TGTGCCAGCAGTTTATCGAAGGGGACAGTAAATGGCTACACCTTC. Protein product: CASSLSKGTVNGYTF.

The DNA for the CDR3 is TGTGCCAGCAGTGGGAGGGGGATGAACACTGAAGCTTTCTTT. It yields the protein CASSGRGMNTEAFF. The rearrangement joins TRBV2 to TRBJ1-1; TRBD1 might be the D (6 bases). Germline values: CDR1 SNHLY, CDR2 FYNNEI. V was cut by 4 bases and J by 0 bases, with 9 bases left in between. CDR3 length: 14 residues.

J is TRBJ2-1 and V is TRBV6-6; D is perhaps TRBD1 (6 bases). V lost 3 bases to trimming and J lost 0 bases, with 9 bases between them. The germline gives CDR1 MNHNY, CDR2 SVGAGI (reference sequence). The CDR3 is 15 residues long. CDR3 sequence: CASSYGGGSYNEQFF. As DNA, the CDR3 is TGTGCCAGCAGTTATGGGGGCGGCTCCTACAATGAGCAGTTCTTC.

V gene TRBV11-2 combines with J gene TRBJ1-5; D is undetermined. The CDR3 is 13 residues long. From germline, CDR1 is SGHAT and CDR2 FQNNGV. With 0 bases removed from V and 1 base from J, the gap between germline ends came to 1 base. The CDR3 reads CASSLDSNQPQHF. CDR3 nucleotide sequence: TGTGCCAGCAGCTTAGACAGCAATCAGCCCCAGCATTTT.

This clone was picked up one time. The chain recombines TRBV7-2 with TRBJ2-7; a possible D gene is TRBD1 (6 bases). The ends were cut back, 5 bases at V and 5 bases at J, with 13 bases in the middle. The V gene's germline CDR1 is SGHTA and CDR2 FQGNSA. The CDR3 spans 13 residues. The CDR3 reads CASSPRQVDEQYF. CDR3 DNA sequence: TGTGCCAGCAGCCCTCGACAGGTGGACGAGCAGTACTTC. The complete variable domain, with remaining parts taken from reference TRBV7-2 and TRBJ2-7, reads GAGVSQSPSNKVTEKGKDVELRCDPISGHTALYWYRQSLGQGLEFLIYFQGNSAPDKSGLPSDRFSAERTGGSVSTLTIQRTQQEDSAVYLCASSPRQVDEQYFGPGTRLTVT.

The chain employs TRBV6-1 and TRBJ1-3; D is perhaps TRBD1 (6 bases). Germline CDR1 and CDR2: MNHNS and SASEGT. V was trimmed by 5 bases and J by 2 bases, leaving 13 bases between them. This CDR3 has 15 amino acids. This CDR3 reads CASSRTERPGNTIYF. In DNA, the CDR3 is TGTGCCAGCAGTCGGACAGAGAGGCCTGGAAACACCATATATTTT.

The CDR3 nucleotides read TGTGCCAGTAGTATACCCCCTGTAGGGGCGGGGGGAATCGAGCAGTACTTC. Translated: CASSIPPVGAGGIEQYF. J is TRBJ2-7 and V is TRBV19; 8 bases map to TRBD2. The CDR3 sequence is 17 residues long. The V gene end was trimmed by 2 bases and the J gene end by 6 bases; junction bases not matched to a gene: 15. Germline V gene data show CDR1 as LNHDA and CDR2 as SQIVND (reference sequence).

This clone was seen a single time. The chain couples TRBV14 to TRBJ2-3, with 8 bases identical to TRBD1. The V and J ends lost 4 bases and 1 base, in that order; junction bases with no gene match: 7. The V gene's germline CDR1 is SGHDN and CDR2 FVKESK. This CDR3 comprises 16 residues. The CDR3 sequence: CASSRRPGQGTDTQYF. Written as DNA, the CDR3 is TGTGCCAGCAGCCGACGACCGGGACAGGGCACAGATACGCAGTATTTT.

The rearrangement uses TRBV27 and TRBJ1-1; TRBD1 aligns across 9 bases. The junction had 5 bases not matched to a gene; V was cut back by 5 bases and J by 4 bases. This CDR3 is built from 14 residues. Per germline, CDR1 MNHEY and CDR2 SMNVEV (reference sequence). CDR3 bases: TGTGCCAGCAGTAAATTGACAGGGGGCACTGAAGCTTTCTTT. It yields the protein CASSKLTGGTEAFF.

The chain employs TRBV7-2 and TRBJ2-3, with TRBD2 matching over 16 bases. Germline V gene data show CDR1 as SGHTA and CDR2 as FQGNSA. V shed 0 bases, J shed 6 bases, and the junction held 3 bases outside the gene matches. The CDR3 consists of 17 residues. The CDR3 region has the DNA TGTGCCAGCAGCTTAGCCGGGACTAGCGGGGGGGCGGATACGCAGTATTTT. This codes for CASSLAGTSGGADTQYF.

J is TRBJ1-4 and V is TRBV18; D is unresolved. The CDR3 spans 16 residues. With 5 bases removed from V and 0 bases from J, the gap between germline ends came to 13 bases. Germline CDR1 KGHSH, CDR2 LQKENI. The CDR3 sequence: CASSNNGLATNEKLFF. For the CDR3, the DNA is TGTGCCAGCTCAAACAACGGCCTTGCAACTAATGAAAAACTGTTTTTT.

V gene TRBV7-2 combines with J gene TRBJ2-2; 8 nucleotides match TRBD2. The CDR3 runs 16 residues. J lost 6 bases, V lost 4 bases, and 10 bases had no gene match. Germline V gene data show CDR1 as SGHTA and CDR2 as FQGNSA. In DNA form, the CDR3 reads TGTGCCAGCAGCTCCCGGGGGGGGCGCATTGCCGGGGAGCTGTTTTTT. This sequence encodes CASSSRGGRIAGELFF.

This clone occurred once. As DNA, the CDR3 is TGTGCCACGCGTGGGGGGCAGGTTGACTATGGCTACACCTTC. Translated, it gives CATRGGQVDYGYTF. J is TRBJ1-2 and V is TRBV19; TRBD1 might be the D (6 bases). Germline CDR1 is LNHDA and CDR2 is SQIVND (reference sequence). This CDR3 is built from 14 residues. Trimming shortened V by 10 bases and J by 3 bases, and 18 bases separated the two germline ends.

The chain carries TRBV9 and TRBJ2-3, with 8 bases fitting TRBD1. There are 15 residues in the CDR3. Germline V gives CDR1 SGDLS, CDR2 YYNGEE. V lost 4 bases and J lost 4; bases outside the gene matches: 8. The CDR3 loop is CASSSTGEAADTQYF. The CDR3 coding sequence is TGTGCCAGCAGCTCGACAGGGGAGGCGGCAGATACGCAGTATTTT.